One and the same sample provided the 10 T cell receptor beta chains below, sequenced in a study of blood T cell repertoires in COVID-19. Sequencing was performed with immunoSEQ multiplex PCR; in TCRdb, only in-frame clones are kept and a portion is missing. The data hold 150,000 to 200,000 clones, with more than 65% observed a single time. Sequenced: PBMCs or T cells enriched from blood (not recorded which). These TCRs come from a woman between 45 and 65 years old with acute COVID-19.

The genes are TRBV6-4 and TRBJ2-2; weak D call: TRBD2 (5 bases). CDR1 and CDR2 from the germline V gene are MRHNA and SNTAGT. The CDR3 has 16 residues. V was trimmed by 5 bases and J by 6 bases, leaving 19 bases between them. The CDR3 nucleotides read TGTGCCAGCAGTCCAAAGACGGTCCTCGGGGCCGGGGAGCTGTTTTTT. It yields the protein CASSPKTVLGAGELFF.

The rearrangement joins TRBV23-1 to TRBJ1-2; weak D call: TRBD1 (5 bases). TRBV23-1 qualifies as an ORF whose function is uncertain. The ends were cut back, 0 bases at V and 8 bases at J, with 13 bases in the middle. CDR3 size: 14 residues. CDR3 in DNA: TGCGCCAGCAGTCAATCAAGCAGGGTGGGCGGCTACACCTTC. Residues: CASSQSSRVGGYTF.

The chain recombines TRBV2 with TRBJ2-5, with 9 bases identical to TRBD2. The germline CDR1 and CDR2 sequences are SNHLY and FYNNEI. Trimming at V came to 9 bases and at J to 4 bases, leaving 6 bases not matched to a gene. This CDR3 contains 13 residues. The CDR3 protein is CASSGGLGETQYF. CDR3 coding DNA: TGTGCCAGTAGCGGGGGCCTTGGAGAGACCCAGTACTTC.

The V call is TRBV19, the J call TRBJ1-2; D might be TRBD1 (6 bases). The V gene lost 5 bases and the J gene lost 4 bases, with 20 bases spanning the gap. The CDR3 length is 16 residues. Germline lookup yields CDR1 LNHDA and CDR2 SQIVND (reference sequence). CDR3 in DNA: TGTGCCAGTAGTTTGGGGGTGACAGGAGACATCTATGGCTACACCTTC. Its protein product is CASSLGVTGDIYGYTF.

The J gene is TRBJ2-1, the V gene TRBV27; 10 nucleotides align to TRBD2. CDR3 length: 18 residues. CDR1 is MNHEY, CDR2 SMNVEV, per germline (reference sequence). After removal of 2 bases from V and 5 bases from J, the junction contained 12 bases not matched to a gene. CDR3 nucleotides: TGTGCCAGCAGTTTACACCCCTCTACTAGCGGGATACACAATGAGCAGTTCTTC. Translation gives CASSLHPSTSGIHNEQFF.

V and J are TRBV14 and TRBJ2-3; 10 nucleotides agree with TRBD2. Germline CDR1 is SGHDN and CDR2 is FVKESK. The trim removed 6 bases at V and 0 bases at J, leaving 6 bases unmatched. The CDR3 loop spans 16 amino acids. The CDR3 DNA is TGTGCCAGCAGGTCAGCGGGGGGGGAAAGCACAGATACGCAGTATTTT. Protein product: CASRSAGGESTDTQYF.

This sequence joins TRBV7-9 and TRBJ1-2; the D is unclear. Trimming pared 0 bases from V and 0 bases from J, leaving 5 bases between. Germline V gene lookup returns CDR1 SEHNR and CDR2 FQNEAQ (reference sequence). The CDR3 is 14 amino acids. In nucleotides, the CDR3 is TGTGCCAGCAGCTTAGCTATAGCTAACTATGGCTACACCTTC. This sequence encodes CASSLAIANYGYTF.

V gene TRBV28 combines with J gene TRBJ2-5; TRBD2 aligns across 12 bases. The length of the CDR3 is 19 residues. CDR1 and CDR2 (germline): MDHEN, SYDVKM. Unmatched junction bases numbered 14, after V lost 4 bases and J lost 2 bases. CDR3 protein: CASSSRLRLAGGKQETQYF. The CDR3 DNA is TGTGCCAGCAGTTCACGCCTCCGCCTAGCGGGGGGGAAACAAGAGACCCAGTACTTC.

V usage is TRBV19 and J usage is TRBJ1-1; a possible D gene is TRBD1 (6 bases). Germline V gives CDR1 LNHDA, CDR2 SQIVND (reference sequence). The CDR3 sequence is 14 residues long. V was shortened by 5 bases and J by 2 bases, with 12 bases between the two germline ends. The CDR3 DNA reads TGTGCCAGTAGTCCCAGGGGTGTTAACACTGAAGCTTTCTTT. Translated, it gives CASSPRGVNTEAFF.

This clone has more than one count but fewer than ten. The chain combines TRBV6-5 with TRBJ1-1; tentatively, D is TRBD1 (5 bases). The CDR3 is 14 amino acids. Per germline, CDR1 MNHEY and CDR2 SVGAGI. V lost 7 bases to trimming and J lost 5 bases, with 17 bases between them. In DNA, the CDR3 is TGTGCCAGCATCAGCCTCGGGGGAGTAACTGAAGCTTTCTTT. Protein: CASISLGGVTEAFF.